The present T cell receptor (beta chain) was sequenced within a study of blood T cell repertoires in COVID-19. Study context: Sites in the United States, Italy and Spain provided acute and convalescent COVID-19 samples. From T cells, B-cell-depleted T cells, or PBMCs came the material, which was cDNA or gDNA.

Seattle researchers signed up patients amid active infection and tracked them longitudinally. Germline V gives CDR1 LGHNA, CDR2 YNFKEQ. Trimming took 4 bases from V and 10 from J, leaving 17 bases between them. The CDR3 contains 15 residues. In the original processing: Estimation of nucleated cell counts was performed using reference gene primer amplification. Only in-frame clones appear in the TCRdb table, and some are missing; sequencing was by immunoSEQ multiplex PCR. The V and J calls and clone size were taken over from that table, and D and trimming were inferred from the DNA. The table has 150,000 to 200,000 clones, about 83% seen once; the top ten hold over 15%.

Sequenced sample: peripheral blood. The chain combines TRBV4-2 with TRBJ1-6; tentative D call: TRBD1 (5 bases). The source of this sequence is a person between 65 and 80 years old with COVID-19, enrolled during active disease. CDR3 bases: TGTGCCAGCAGCCCAGTAACGCAGGGAGGATCACCCCTCCACTTT. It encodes CASSPVTQGGSPLHF.